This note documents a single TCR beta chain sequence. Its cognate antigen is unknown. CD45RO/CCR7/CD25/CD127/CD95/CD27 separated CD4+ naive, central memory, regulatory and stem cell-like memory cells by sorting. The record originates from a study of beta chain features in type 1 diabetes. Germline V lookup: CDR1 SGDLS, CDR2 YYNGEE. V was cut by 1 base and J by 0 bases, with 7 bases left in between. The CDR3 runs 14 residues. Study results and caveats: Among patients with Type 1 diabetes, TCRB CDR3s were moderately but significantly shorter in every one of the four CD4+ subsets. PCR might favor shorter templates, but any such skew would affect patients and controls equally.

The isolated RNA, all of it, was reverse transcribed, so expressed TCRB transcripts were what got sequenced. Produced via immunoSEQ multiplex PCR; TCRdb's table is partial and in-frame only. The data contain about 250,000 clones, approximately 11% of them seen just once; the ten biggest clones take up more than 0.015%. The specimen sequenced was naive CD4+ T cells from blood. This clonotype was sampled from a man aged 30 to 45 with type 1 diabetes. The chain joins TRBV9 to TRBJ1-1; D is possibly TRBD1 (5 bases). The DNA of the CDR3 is TGTGCCAGCAGCGTACGGGGGATGAACACTGAAGCTTTCTTT. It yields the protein CASSVRGMNTEAFF.